A single sample gave rise to the 25 T cell receptor beta chains below, sequenced in a study of neurological immune-mediated disorders. TCRdb independently ran MiXCR on the 5' RACE reads; one entry per CDR3 protein. Found here are nearly 60,000 distinct CDR3 sequences, around 3.4% of them singletons; the top ten hold roughly 6.6%. The sample was PBMCs. The receptors here all came from a woman in her fifties or sixties with multiple sclerosis.

This clonotype showed up just a few times. J is TRBJ2-5 and V is TRBV9; 8 bases map to TRBD2. V dropped 0 bases and J dropped 5; count of bases not matched to a gene: 9. The CDR3 consists of 16 residues. Per the germline V gene, CDR1 is SGDLS and CDR2 is YYNGEE. The chain's CDR3 is CASSVDGTRLLETQYF. The CDR3, as DNA: TGTGCCAGCAGCGTAGATGGGACTAGGCTTTTGGAGACCCAGTACTTC.

The table lists this clonotype with many counts. CDR3 sequence: CSDKGQGHYEQYF. In DNA, the CDR3 is TGCAGCGATAAAGGACAGGGTCACTACGAGCAGTACTTC. The gene calls are TRBV29-1 and TRBJ2-7, with 8 bases fitting TRBD1. In germline, CDR1 is SQVTM, CDR2 ANQGSEA. V shed 7 bases, J shed 3 bases, and the junction held 8 bases outside the gene matches. This CDR3 has 13 amino acids.

This clonotype was counted at least ten times. CDR3 DNA: TGCGCCAGCAGACGTGGACAGAACACCGGGGAGCTGTTTTTT. Translating gives CASRRGQNTGELFF. J is TRBJ2-2 and V is TRBV5-1; maybe TRBD1 (5 bases). Germline V gives CDR1 SGHRS, CDR2 YFSETQ. V was cut by 5 bases and J by 1 base, with 9 bases left in between. This CDR3 comprises 14 residues.

Ten or more counts support this clonotype. This chain connects TRBV4-2 to TRBJ2-3; 7 bases match TRBD2. After removal of 0 bases from V and 8 bases from J, the junction contained 8 bases not matched to a gene. Germline V CDR1 and CDR2: LGHNA, YNFKEQ. CDR3 size: 15 residues. The CDR3 here is CASSQDLAAVITQYF. The CDR3 DNA sequence: TGTGCCAGCAGCCAAGACCTAGCGGCGGTGATTACGCAGTATTTT.

Many counts were recorded for this clonotype. The V gene is TRBV6-5, the J gene TRBJ2-7; 7 bases map to TRBD2. The CDR3 runs 14 residues. Germline V gene sequence: CDR1 MNHEY, CDR2 SVGAGI. Losses at the gene ends were 6 bases for V and 9 bases for J; bases not matched to a gene: 14. The DNA of the CDR3 is TGTGCCAGCAGCTCCGGGACTACGGGGTTTGGGCAGTACTTC. This gives the protein CASSSGTTGFGQYF.

This clonotype was recorded a few times. The V call is TRBV12-3 or TRBV12-4, the J call TRBJ2-5; 12 positions agree with TRBD1. Unmatched junction bases numbered 15, after V lost 6 bases and J lost 1 base. There are 19 residues in the CDR3. CDR3 sequence (DNA): TGTGCCAGCAGATGCCGGAGATGGGACAGGGGGCTTCTCCAAGAGACCCAGTACTTC. Translation gives CASRCRRWDRGLLQETQYF.

This clonotype was recorded many times. The V and J genes are TRBV5-1 and TRBJ2-5, with D unresolved. There are 13 residues in the CDR3. V was cut by 5 bases and J by 2 bases, with 10 bases left in between. Per germline, CDR1 SGHRS and CDR2 YFSETQ. The CDR3 nucleotides are TGCGCCAGCAGATCAAGCCTTCAAGAGACCCAGTACTTC. It codes for CASRSSLQETQYF.

There are many counts of this clonotype. V and J are TRBV4-2 and TRBJ1-2; D may be TRBD1 (6 bases). The germline V gene encodes CDR1 LGHNA and CDR2 YNFKEQ. This CDR3 has 16 residues. Trimming pared 1 base from V and 7 bases from J, leaving 19 bases between. In nucleotides, the CDR3 is TGTGCCAGCAGCCAAGCTGGTTCCCAGGGGCTGGTTGGCTACACCTTC. As protein: CASSQAGSQGLVGYTF.

This clonotype appeared many times. This sequence joins TRBV5-1 and TRBJ1-2; 7 bases agree with TRBD1. This CDR3 contains 14 residues. V gave up 0 bases and J gave up 5 bases; unmatched junction bases: 4. The germline CDR1 and CDR2 sequences are SGHRS and YFSETQ. Here the CDR3 reads CASSLAGTVYGYTF. The CDR3 nucleotides read TGCGCCAGCAGCTTGGCCGGGACAGTTTATGGCTACACCTTC.

In its sample, this clonotype was seen many times. This sequence joins TRBV4-1 and TRBJ2-7; D tentatively fits TRBD1 or TRBD2 (6 bases each). The CDR3 contains 16 residues. V lost 0 bases and J lost 3, with 15 bases in between. The germline gives CDR1 MGHRA, CDR2 YSYEKL. Written as DNA, the CDR3 is TGCGCCAGCAGCCAAGATCGCGGGACACCTCACTACGAGCAGTACTTC. It is translated as CASSQDRGTPHYEQYF.

This clonotype was picked up many times. Here the CDR3 reads CATSRGTSGYNEQFF. The CDR3 DNA sequence: TGTGCCACCAGCAGGGGGACTAGCGGATACAATGAGCAGTTCTTC. This chain links TRBV15 with TRBJ2-1; TRBD2 matches at 11 bases. The germline gives CDR1 LNHNV, CDR2 YYDKDF (reference sequence). V lost 3 bases and J lost 4; bases outside the gene matches: 2. The CDR3 contains 15 residues.

There are a few counts of this clonotype. This chain connects TRBV20-1 to TRBJ2-6; 10 nucleotides match TRBD1. CDR1 is DFQATT, CDR2 SNEGSKA, per germline (reference sequence). The CDR3 has 17 amino acids. Trimming removed 6 bases from V and 0 bases from J; junction bases left unmatched: 8. CDR3 residues: CSATDRGPNSGANVLTF. The CDR3 DNA is TGCAGTGCCACCGACAGGGGGCCTAACTCTGGGGCCAACGTCCTGACTTTC.

The table lists this clonotype with many counts. V gene TRBV20-1 combines with J gene TRBJ1-1; D is possibly TRBD1 (5 bases). Germline CDR1 DFQATT, CDR2 SNEGSKA (reference sequence). The V end was cut by 3 bases, the J end by 5 bases, with 16 bases between. The CDR3 is 14 residues long. CDR3 loop: CSASYGAYGTEAFF. CDR3 bases: TGCAGTGCTAGTTACGGGGCTTACGGGACTGAAGCTTTCTTT.

Many counts were recorded for this clonotype. The chain carries TRBV4-1 and TRBJ2-7; D may be TRBD2 (5 bases). The germline V gene encodes CDR1 MGHRA and CDR2 YSYEKL. The CDR3 has 14 amino acids. V was pared by 4 bases and J by 1 base, with 11 bases between. The CDR3 DNA follows: TGCGCCAGCAGCCGATTACGGGATTCCTACGAGCAGTACTTC. As protein: CASSRLRDSYEQYF.

The sample holds many counts of this clonotype. The chain couples TRBV28 to TRBJ1-2; D is unclear. This CDR3 comprises 13 residues. The V gene's germline CDR1 is MDHEN and CDR2 SYDVKM. The V end lost 3 bases, the J end lost 2 bases, and 7 bases lay between the germline ends. The CDR3 DNA reads as TGTGCCAGCAGTTTTATAGGGAACTATGGCTACACCTTC. Amino acid sequence: CASSFIGNYGYTF.

At least ten counts were recorded for this clonotype. The chain uses TRBV20-1 and TRBJ2-7; 13 bases fit TRBD2. Germline lookup yields CDR1 DFQATT and CDR2 SNEGSKA (reference sequence). V lost 0 bases to trimming and J lost 4 bases; unmatched junction nucleotides: 9. CDR3 size: 17 residues. CDR3 loop: CSARDLLAGGLMYEQYF. The CDR3 nucleotides read TGCAGTGCTAGAGATTTACTAGCGGGGGGGCTGATGTACGAGCAGTACTTC.

This clonotype was found many times. The conserved phenylalanine or tryptophan is not found at the CDR3 terminus, so this likely reflects a read error. Because the CDR3's place on the DNA is in doubt, the DNA is left out and the CDR3 is given as listed by TCRdb. The genes are TRBV20-1 and TRBJ2-7; the table's D call TRBD2 went unverified against the DNA. The CDR3 is 13 amino acids in total, end residues counted. Germline CDR1 is DFQATT and CDR2 is SNEGSKA (reference sequence). CDR3 protein: CSARWTSQGPTIL.

This clonotype was counted at least ten times. The chain uses TRBV20-1 and TRBJ2-1, with TRBD1 identical over 7 bases. CDR1 is DFQATT, CDR2 SNEGSKA, per germline (reference sequence). The CDR3 loop spans 15 amino acids. With 3 bases clipped from V and 4 bases from J, the junction kept 9 bases outside the gene matches. The CDR3 bases are TGCAGTGCTAGGAGGGGGCTAGGCGAATACAATGAGCAGTTCTTC. It encodes CSARRGLGEYNEQFF.

This clonotype was recorded many times. CDR3 protein: CASSTNSGGWSEQFF. As DNA, the CDR3 is TGTGCCAGCAGTACCAATAGCGGGGGGTGGAGTGAGCAGTTCTTC. This chain connects TRBV6-1 to TRBJ2-1, with 10 bases fitting TRBD2. The germline CDR1 and CDR2 sequences are MNHNS and SASEGT. The CDR3 is 15 amino acids. The ends lost 5 bases at V and 9 bases at J; junction bases unmatched: 10.

This clonotype was detected many times. The CDR3 sequence is CSASPPAGREAFF. The CDR3 DNA sequence: TGCAGTGCTAGTCCACCGGCAGGGAGAGAAGCTTTCTTT. The chain has TRBV20-1 and TRBJ1-1, with TRBD1 as a possible D gene (5 bases). Germline V gives CDR1 DFQATT, CDR2 SNEGSKA (reference sequence). The germline V and J ends were trimmed by 3 bases and 8 bases, with 16 bases remaining between them. CDR3 length: 13 residues.

This chain uses TRBV6-6 with TRBJ1-1; TRBD1 agrees at 8 bases. Looked up from germline, CDR1 is MNHNY and CDR2 is SVGAGI (reference sequence). Trimming at V came to 10 bases and at J to 2 bases, leaving 6 bases not matched to a gene. This CDR3 is 13 amino acids long. The CDR3, as DNA: TGTGCCACAATACAGGGGGAAAACACTGAAGCTTTCTTT. Residues: CATIQGENTEAFF.

This clonotype was detected ten times or more. The rearrangement joins TRBV5-8 to TRBJ2-3; no definite D call. Looked up from germline, CDR1 is SGHTS and CDR2 is YDEGEE. V lost 4 bases and J 1 base, leaving 10 bases between the germline ends. CDR3 length: 14 residues. Here the CDR3 DNA reads TGTGCCAGCAGCCCAAGGATCCGCACAGATACGCAGTATTTT. Translated, it gives CASSPRIRTDTQYF.

This clonotype was recorded at least ten times. The chain is built from TRBV20-1 and TRBJ2-1, with 10 positions matching TRBD2. The germline CDR1 and CDR2 sequences are DFQATT and SNEGSKA (reference sequence). The CDR3 runs 15 residues. V dropped 0 bases and J dropped 7; count of bases not matched to a gene: 6. Written as DNA, the CDR3 is TGCAGTGCTAGAGATCTAGCGGGAGAACGGAATGAGCAGTTCTTC. Its protein is CSARDLAGERNEQFF.

This clonotype has a count of ten or more. The rearrangement uses TRBV20-1 and TRBJ2-7; 12 positions match TRBD2. The J segment lost 4 bases and the V segment lost 3 bases, leaving 4 bases of the junction unmatched. The germline gives CDR1 DFQATT, CDR2 SNEGSKA (reference sequence). The CDR3 runs 14 residues. CDR3 bases: TGCAGTGCTAGGACCGGGACTAGCGGGTACGAGCAGTACTTC. Translation gives CSARTGTSGYEQYF.

This clonotype showed up many times. V usage is TRBV14 and J usage is TRBJ2-7; no clear D gene. This CDR3 contains 14 residues. Per the germline V gene, CDR1 is SGHDN and CDR2 is FVKESK. V lost 0 bases and J 6 bases, leaving 12 bases between the germline ends. The CDR3 sequence: CASSQDSVGREQYF. DNA of the CDR3: TGTGCCAGCAGCCAAGACAGTGTAGGGCGCGAGCAGTACTTC.